These 3 T cell receptor beta chains were sequenced from one sample in a study of shared clonotypes between healthy human individuals. Clones were sequenced by immunoSEQ multiplex PCR, and TCRdb holds only the in-frame ones, with some missing. The sample has millions of clones; just over 90% are singletons. Selected positively for CCR7 and CD45RO-negative, naive CD8 cells excluded terminally differentiated effector memory CD45RA+ cells. Sequenced sample: naive CD8+ T cells from PBMCs. These receptors all stem from a man between 18 and 35 years old in good health. Some clones in this sample may be carry-over from other donors' samples.

The chain recombines TRBV15 with TRBJ2-2; D is uncertain. The germline CDR1 and CDR2 sequences are LNHNV and YYDKDF (reference sequence). The V end was cut by 0 bases, the J end by 13 bases, with 12 bases between. The CDR3 totals 13 residues. CDR3 in DNA: TGTGCCACCAGCAGAGAACTTTCGGTCGGGCTGTTTTTT. This encodes CATSRELSVGLFF.

The chain uses TRBV5-4 and TRBJ2-7; D assignment may be TRBD1 or TRBD2 (5 bases each). Trimming removed 4 bases at V and 2 bases at J, with 13 bases between. The CDR3 loop spans 14 amino acids. From germline, CDR1 is SGHNT and CDR2 YYREEE (reference sequence). The CDR3 reads CASSPGPETYEQYF. The CDR3 DNA reads as TGTGCCAGCAGCCCGGGACCAGAAACCTACGAGCAGTACTTC.

This chain joins TRBV6-5 and TRBJ1-4, with 11 nucleotides matching TRBD1. This CDR3 is 15 amino acids long. Germline values: CDR1 MNHEY, CDR2 SVGAGI. V trimming: 6 bases; J trimming: 7 bases; junction bases outside the gene matches: 7. The CDR3 sequence is CASRLGQGAFEKLFF. CDR3 DNA: TGTGCCAGCAGACTCGGACAGGGGGCTTTTGAAAAACTGTTTTTT.